Each of the 12 T cell receptor beta chains below was sequenced from the same sample in a study of blood T cell repertoires in COVID-19. Clones were read by immunoSEQ multiplex PCR, and TCRdb kept only the in-frame ones, dropping some. This sample has 69,000 or so clones; 70% to 90% occur once, and the top ten carry roughly 4.8%. Sequencing was done on a sample of peripheral blood. These receptors originate from a woman aged 80 or older with active or convalescent COVID-19.

The rearrangement links TRBV4-2 to TRBJ1-1; 10 nucleotides align to TRBD1. The ends lost 5 bases at V and 4 bases at J; junction bases unmatched: 4. The CDR3 sequence is 14 residues long. Germline values: CDR1 LGHNA, CDR2 YNFKEQ. DNA of the CDR3: TGTGCCAGCAGCTCCGACAGGGGGCCCACTGAAGCTTTCTTT. This translates into CASSSDRGPTEAFF.

The V gene is TRBV11-3, the J gene TRBJ2-7; D is undetermined. Germline V gene lookup returns CDR1 SGHNT and CDR2 YENEEA. Trimming pared 1 base from V and 3 bases from J, leaving 10 bases between. The CDR3 covers 14 residues. CDR3: CASSLVSAGYEQYF. The DNA of the CDR3 is TGTGCCAGCAGCTTAGTCTCGGCAGGCTACGAGCAGTACTTC.

J is TRBJ1-4 and V is TRBV5-4; D is undetermined. The CDR3 is made up of 13 amino acids. V lost 4 bases and J lost 7, with 11 bases in between. The germline V gene encodes CDR1 SGHNT and CDR2 YYREEE (reference sequence). CDR3 coding DNA: TGTGCCAGCAGCGAGCACGGGTTTGAAAAACTGTTTTTT. Its protein is CASSEHGFEKLFF.

The chain combines TRBV5-1 with TRBJ2-7; 7 bases align to TRBD1. Trimming took 0 bases from V and 4 from J; bases not matched to a gene: 7. This CDR3 is built from 15 residues. Germline loops: CDR1 SGHRS, CDR2 YFSETQ. The CDR3 region is CASSLGRGNLYEQYF. CDR3 sequence (DNA): TGCGCCAGCAGCTTGGGCAGGGGGAACTTATACGAGCAGTACTTC.

V usage is TRBV3-1 (or the pseudogene TRBV3-2) and J usage is TRBJ1-1; D might be TRBD1 (6 bases). The CDR3 is 18 amino acids. CDR1 and CDR2 from the germline V gene are LGHDT and YNNKEL (reference sequence). V lost 1 base, J lost 1 base, and 19 bases lay in between. The CDR3 loop is CASSQVFSRRGSNTEAFF. CDR3 coding DNA: TGTGCCAGCAGCCAAGTATTTTCGCGCAGGGGCTCGAACACTGAAGCTTTCTTT.

The genes are TRBV10-3 and TRBJ1-1, with a tentative D call TRBD1 (5 bases). Germline CDR1 is ENHRY and CDR2 is SYGVKD. CDR3 size: 13 residues. Trimming pared 9 bases from V and 5 bases from J, leaving 16 bases between. The CDR3 DNA reads as TGTGCCATTAGTCAGGGAATTAGGACTGAAGCTTTCTTT. This sequence encodes CAISQGIRTEAFF.

The V gene is TRBV7-9, the J gene TRBJ1-5; 7 positions match TRBD1. The CDR3 is 18 residues long. Germline V lookup: CDR1 SEHNR, CDR2 FQNEAQ (reference sequence). V gave up 1 base and J gave up 3 bases; unmatched junction bases: 12. As DNA, the CDR3 is TGTGCCAGCAGCTTAGTTAACCCCCGGACAGGACTCAATCAGCCCCAGCATTTT. It yields the protein CASSLVNPRTGLNQPQHF.

V and J are TRBV30 and TRBJ2-1; unclear D gene. Between the trimmed V and J ends, which lost 3 bases and 7 bases, there was a span of 10 bases. The CDR3 runs to 12 residues. Germline values: CDR1 GTSNPN, CDR2 SVGIG (reference sequence). The CDR3 nucleotides read TGTGCCTGGAGCCAGCTAGTTAATGAGCAGTTCTTC. Translating it yields CAWSQLVNEQFF.

The V gene is TRBV5-1, the J gene TRBJ2-3; 10 bases are shared with TRBD2. The CDR3 is made up of 17 amino acids. Germline V lookup: CDR1 SGHRS, CDR2 YFSETQ. J was trimmed by 3 bases and V by 1 base; bases with no gene match: 8. CDR3 protein: CASSLYSSSGSTDTQYF. In DNA, the CDR3 is TGCGCCAGCAGCTTGTACTCTTCTAGCGGGAGTACAGATACGCAGTATTTT.

The chain is built from TRBV5-1 and TRBJ2-7; 9 bases are a match to TRBD1. The CDR3 is made up of 14 amino acids. J lost 1 base, V lost 5 bases, and 4 bases had no gene match. Germline V CDR1 and CDR2: SGHRS, YFSETQ. The CDR3 loop is CASRGQGDSYEQYF. The CDR3 DNA follows: TGCGCCAGCAGGGGACAGGGAGATTCCTACGAGCAGTACTTC. Based on the CDR3 plus reference TRBV5-1 and TRBJ2-7, the full variable domain is KAGVTQTPRYLIKTRGQQVTLSCSPISGHRSVSWYQQTPGQGLQFLFEYFSETQRNKGNFPGRFSGRQFSNSRSEMNVSTLELGDSALYLCASRGQGDSYEQYFGPGTRLTVT.

This clone was observed a handful of times. As DNA, the CDR3 is TGTGCCATCAGTGACCCTAGCGGGAGATTCACCGGGGAGCTGTTTTTT. Protein: CAISDPSGRFTGELFF. This chain links TRBV10-3 with TRBJ2-2; 10 bases fit TRBD2. Per germline, CDR1 ENHRY and CDR2 SYGVKD. The CDR3 is 16 amino acids. Unmatched junction bases numbered 5, after V lost 3 bases and J lost 4 bases.

The J gene is TRBJ2-7, the V gene TRBV7-2, with 7 bases lining up with TRBD1. Per germline, CDR1 SGHTA and CDR2 FQGNSA. The CDR3 sequence is 12 residues long. The trim removed 11 bases at V and 1 base at J, leaving 5 bases unmatched. DNA of the CDR3: TGTGCCTCAGGGGGACGGTCCTACGAGCAGTACTTC. Residues: CASGGRSYEQYF.